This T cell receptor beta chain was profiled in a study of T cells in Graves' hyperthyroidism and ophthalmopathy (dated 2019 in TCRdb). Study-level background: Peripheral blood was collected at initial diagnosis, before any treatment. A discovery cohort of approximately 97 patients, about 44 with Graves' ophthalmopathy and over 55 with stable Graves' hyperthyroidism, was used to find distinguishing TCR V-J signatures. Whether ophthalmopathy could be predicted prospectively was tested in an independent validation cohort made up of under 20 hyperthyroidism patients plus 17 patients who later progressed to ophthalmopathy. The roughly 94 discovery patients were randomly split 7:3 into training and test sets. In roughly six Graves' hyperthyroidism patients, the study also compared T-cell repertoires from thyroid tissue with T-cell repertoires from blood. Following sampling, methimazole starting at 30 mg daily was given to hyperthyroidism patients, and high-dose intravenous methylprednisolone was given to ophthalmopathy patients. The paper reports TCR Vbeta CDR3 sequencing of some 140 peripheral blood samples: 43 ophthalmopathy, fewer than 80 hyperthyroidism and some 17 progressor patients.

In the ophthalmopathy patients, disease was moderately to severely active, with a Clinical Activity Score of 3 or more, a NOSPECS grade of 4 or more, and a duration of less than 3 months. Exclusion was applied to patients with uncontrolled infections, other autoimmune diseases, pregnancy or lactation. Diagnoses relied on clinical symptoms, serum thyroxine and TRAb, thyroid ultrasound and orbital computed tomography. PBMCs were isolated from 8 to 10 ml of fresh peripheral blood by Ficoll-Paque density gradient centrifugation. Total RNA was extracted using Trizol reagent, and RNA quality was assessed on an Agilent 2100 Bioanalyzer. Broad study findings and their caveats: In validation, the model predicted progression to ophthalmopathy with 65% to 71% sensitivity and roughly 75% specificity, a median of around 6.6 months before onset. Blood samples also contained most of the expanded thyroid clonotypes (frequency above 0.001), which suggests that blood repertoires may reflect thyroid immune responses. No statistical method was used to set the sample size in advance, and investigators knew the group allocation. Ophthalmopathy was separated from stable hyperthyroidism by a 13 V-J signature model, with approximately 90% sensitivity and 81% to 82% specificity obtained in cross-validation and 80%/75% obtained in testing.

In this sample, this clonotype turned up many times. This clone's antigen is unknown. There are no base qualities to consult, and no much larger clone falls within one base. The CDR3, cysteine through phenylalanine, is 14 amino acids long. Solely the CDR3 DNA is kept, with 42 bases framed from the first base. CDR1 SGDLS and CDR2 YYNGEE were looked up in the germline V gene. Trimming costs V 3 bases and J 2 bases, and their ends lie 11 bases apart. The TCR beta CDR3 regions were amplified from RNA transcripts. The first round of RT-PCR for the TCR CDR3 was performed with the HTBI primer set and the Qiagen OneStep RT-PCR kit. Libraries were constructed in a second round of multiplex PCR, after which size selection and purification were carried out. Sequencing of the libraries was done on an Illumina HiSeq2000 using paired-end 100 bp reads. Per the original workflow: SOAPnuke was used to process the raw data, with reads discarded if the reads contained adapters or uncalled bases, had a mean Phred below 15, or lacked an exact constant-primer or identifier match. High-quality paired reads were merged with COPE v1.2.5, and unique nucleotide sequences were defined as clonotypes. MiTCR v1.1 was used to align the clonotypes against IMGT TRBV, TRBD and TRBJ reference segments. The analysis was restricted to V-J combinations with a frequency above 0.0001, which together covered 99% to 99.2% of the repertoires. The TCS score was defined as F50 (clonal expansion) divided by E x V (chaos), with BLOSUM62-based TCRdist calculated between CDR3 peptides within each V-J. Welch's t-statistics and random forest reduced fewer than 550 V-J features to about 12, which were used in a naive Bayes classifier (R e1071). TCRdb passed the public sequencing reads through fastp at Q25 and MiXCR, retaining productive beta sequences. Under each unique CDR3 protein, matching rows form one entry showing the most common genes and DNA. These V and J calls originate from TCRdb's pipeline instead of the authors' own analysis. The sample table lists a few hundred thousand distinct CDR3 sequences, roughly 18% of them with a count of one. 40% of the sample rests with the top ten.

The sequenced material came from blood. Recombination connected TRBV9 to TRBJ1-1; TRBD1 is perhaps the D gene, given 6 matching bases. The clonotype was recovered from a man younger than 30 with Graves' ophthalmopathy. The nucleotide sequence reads TGTGCCAGCAGCGGATCGACAGGTAACACTGAAGCTTTCTTT. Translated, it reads CASSGSTGNTEAFF.